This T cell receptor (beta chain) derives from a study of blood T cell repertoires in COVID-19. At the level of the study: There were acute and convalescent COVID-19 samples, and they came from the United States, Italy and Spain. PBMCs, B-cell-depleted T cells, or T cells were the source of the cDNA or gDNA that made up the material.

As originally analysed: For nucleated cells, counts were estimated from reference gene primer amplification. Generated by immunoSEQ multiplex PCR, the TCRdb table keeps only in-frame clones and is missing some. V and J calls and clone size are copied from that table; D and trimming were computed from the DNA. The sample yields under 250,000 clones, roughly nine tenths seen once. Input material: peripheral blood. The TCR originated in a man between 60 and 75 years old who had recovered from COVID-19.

The CDR3 loop reads CASRTANTGELFF. CDR3 bases: TGTGCCAGCCGGACAGCGAACACCGGGGAGCTGTTTTTT. The chain employs TRBV28 and TRBJ2-2; a weak D match, TRBD1 (6 bases). V was pared by 8 bases and J by 0 bases, with 7 bases between. The germline V gene encodes CDR1 MDHEN and CDR2 SYDVKM. The CDR3 runs to 13 residues.